Listed below are T cell receptor beta chains from one sample, sequenced in a study of human T cells and chemical hapten exposure. TCRdb called the RACE reads again in MiXCR, with one record for every CDR3 protein. The sample shows 180,000 or so distinct CDR3 sequences, around 15% of them seen only once. Here the sequenced sample was whole blood, taken in connection with sensitization to the hapten diphenylcyclopropenone (DPC). The origin of the receptors is a woman in her 30s with alopecia areata. Some clones in this sample may be carry-over from other donors' samples. The CDR3 runs from the conserved cysteine through the conserved F or W. A D gene is named only where the DNA matches it firmly. Not every row has a clone size; where given, it reads once, few, many or a size class.

CDR3 length: 14; V gene: TRBV7-6; D gene: -; clone size: -; J gene: TRBJ2-5; CDR3 DNA: TGTGCCAGCAGCTCATTGGTGGGTCGGGAGACCCAGTACTTC; CDR3 protein: CASSSLVGRETQYF
CDR3 length: 14; V gene: TRBV30; D gene: -; clone size: -; J gene: TRBJ1-3; CDR3 DNA: TGTGCCTGGCTACAGCTTTCCTCTGGAAACACCATATATTTT; CDR3 protein: CAWLQLSSGNTIYF
CDR3 length: 14; V gene: TRBV12-3/TRBV12-4; D gene: -; clone size: few; J gene: TRBJ1-5; CDR3 DNA: TGTGCCAGCAGTTTGGGGGTAACCCGTCAGCCCCAGCATTTT; CDR3 protein: CASSLGVTRQPQHF
CDR3 length: 15; V gene: TRBV6-2/TRBV6-3; D gene: -; clone size: few; J gene: TRBJ2-7; CDR3 DNA: TGTGCCAGCAGTTACTCGGGGGCGCCCTCCTACGAGCAGTACTTC; CDR3 protein: CASSYSGAPSYEQYF
CDR3 length: 15; V gene: TRBV20-1; D gene: TRBD2; clone size: few; J gene: TRBJ2-5; CDR3 DNA: TGCAGTGCTAGCCGGACTAGCGGGGGGGCGGAGACCCAGTACTTC; CDR3 protein: CSASRTSGGAETQYF
CDR3 length: 14; V gene: TRBV11-3; D gene: -; clone size: many; J gene: TRBJ2-2; CDR3 DNA: TGTGCCAGCAGCCTCACACCGAACACCGGGGAGCTGTTTTTT; CDR3 protein: CASSLTPNTGELFF
CDR3 length: 15; V gene: TRBV4-1; D gene: -; clone size: -; J gene: TRBJ2-7; CDR3 DNA: TGCGCCAGCAGCCAAGTTCCAGGTGACTCCTACGAGCAGTACTTC; CDR3 protein: CASSQVPGDSYEQYF
CDR3 length: 18; V gene: TRBV18; D gene: -; clone size: many; J gene: TRBJ1-5; CDR3 DNA: TGTGCCAGCTCACCAAACAGGCTTTCGGGGGCCCTTGGTCAGCCCCAGCATTTT; CDR3 protein: CASSPNRLSGALGQPQHF
CDR3 length: 14; V gene: TRBV6-5; D gene: -; clone size: many; J gene: TRBJ1-1; CDR3 DNA: TGTGCGACCCAACGAGGGGCAGTGAACACTGAAGCTTTCTTT; CDR3 protein: CATQRGAVNTEAFF
CDR3 length: 13; V gene: TRBV7-2; D gene: -; clone size: few; J gene: TRBJ2-5; CDR3 DNA: TGTGCCAGCAGCTTGGGCCAGTCGGGCGCCCAGTACTTC; CDR3 protein: CASSLGQSGAQYF
CDR3 length: 15; V gene: TRBV28; D gene: TRBD1; clone size: -; J gene: TRBJ1-2; CDR3 DNA: TGTGCCAGCAGTCCGACAGGGGCCGGTTACTATGGCTACACCTTC; CDR3 protein: CASSPTGAGYYGYTF
CDR3 length: 16; V gene: TRBV11-3; D gene: -; clone size: few; J gene: TRBJ2-1; CDR3 DNA: TGTGCCAGCAGCTTAACGTTCCAGACTAGGAACGATGAGCAGTTCTTC; CDR3 protein: CASSLTFQTRNDEQFF
CDR3 length: 13; V gene: TRBV7-9; D gene: -; clone size: few; J gene: TRBJ2-5; CDR3 DNA: TGTGCCAGCGGACTGTGGTCCCAAGAGACCCAGTACTTC; CDR3 protein: CASGLWSQETQYF
CDR3 length: 14; V gene: TRBV15; D gene: TRBD1; clone size: -; J gene: TRBJ2-5; CDR3 DNA: TGTGCCACCAGCACACGGACAGGTCAAGAGACCCAGTACTTC; CDR3 protein: CATSTRTGQETQYF
CDR3 length: 13; V gene: TRBV11-2; D gene: -; clone size: once; J gene: TRBJ2-1; CDR3 DNA: TGTGCCAGCAGCCCCGGTCGTAAAGATGAGCAGTTCTTC; CDR3 protein: CASSPGRKDEQFF
CDR3 length: 16; V gene: TRBV12-3/TRBV12-4; D gene: -; clone size: -; J gene: TRBJ2-5; CDR3 DNA: TGTGCCAGCAGCGTTTATACCGGGGCCCCACGAGAGACCCAGTACTTC; CDR3 protein: CASSVYTGAPRETQYF
CDR3 length: 12; V gene: TRBV28; D gene: -; clone size: many; J gene: TRBJ2-5; CDR3 DNA: TGTGCCAGCAGCCGGGGCCTGGAGACCCAGTACTTC; CDR3 protein: CASSRGLETQYF
CDR3 length: 18; V gene: TRBV12-3/TRBV12-4; D gene: TRBD1; clone size: -; J gene: TRBJ2-5; CDR3 DNA: TGTGCCAGCAGTTTACGACAGGGGGCGCCCCCACACGGGGAGACCCAGTACTTC; CDR3 protein: CASSLRQGAPPHGETQYF
CDR3 length: 16; V gene: TRBV20-1; D gene: -; clone size: -; J gene: TRBJ2-3; CDR3 DNA: TGCAGTGCTAGAGACTACACGCGGGCAGGCACAGATACGCAGTATTTT; CDR3 protein: CSARDYTRAGTDTQYF
CDR3 length: 17; V gene: TRBV9; D gene: TRBD2; clone size: -; J gene: TRBJ2-1; CDR3 DNA: TGTGCCAGCAACTCAGGGTGGGGGACTAGCGGAATTTATGAGCAGTTCTTC; CDR3 protein: CASNSGWGTSGIYEQFF
CDR3 length: 15; V gene: TRBV9; D gene: -; clone size: -; J gene: TRBJ2-6; CDR3 DNA: TGTGCCAGCAGCGTAGTCACCTCTGGGGCCAACGTCCTGACTTTC; CDR3 protein: CASSVVTSGANVLTF
CDR3 length: 14; V gene: TRBV30; D gene: TRBD1; clone size: few; J gene: TRBJ2-2; CDR3 DNA: TGTGCCTGGACCACAGGGGGAAACACCGGGGAGCTGTTTTTT; CDR3 protein: CAWTTGGNTGELFF
CDR3 length: 15; V gene: TRBV28; D gene: -; clone size: many; J gene: TRBJ1-1; CDR3 DNA: TGTGCCAGCAGTTCCAGGGAGTTCAAGGCTACTGAAGCTTTCTTT; CDR3 protein: CASSSREFKATEAFF
CDR3 length: 15; V gene: TRBV20-1; D gene: -; clone size: -; J gene: TRBJ1-5; CDR3 DNA: TGCAGCGGAGCTCCGGGGGGAGGTAGCAATCAGCCCCAGCATTTT; CDR3 protein: CSGAPGGGSNQPQHF
CDR3 length: 19; V gene: TRBV4-1; D gene: TRBD2; clone size: -; J gene: TRBJ2-2; CDR3 DNA: TGCGCCAGCAGCCATCTCACCCGGACTAGCGGGGGGTGGGCCGGGGAGCTGTTTTTT; CDR3 protein: CASSHLTRTSGGWAGELFF
CDR3 length: 14; V gene: TRBV30; D gene: TRBD1; clone size: many; J gene: TRBJ1-1; CDR3 DNA: TGTGCCTGGAGCGCGGACAGGGGGTTGCCTGAAGCTTTCTTT; CDR3 protein: CAWSADRGLPEAFF
CDR3 length: 12; V gene: TRBV19; D gene: TRBD1; clone size: -; J gene: TRBJ1-1; CDR3 DNA: TGTGCCGTCAGACAGGGGCACACTGAAGCTTTCTTT; CDR3 protein: CAVRQGHTEAFF
CDR3 length: 15; V gene: TRBV20-1; D gene: -; clone size: few; J gene: TRBJ2-3; CDR3 DNA: TGCAGTGCTAGAGAGGTCAGCGGTAGGGGGGATACGCAGTATTTT; CDR3 protein: CSAREVSGRGDTQYF